This T cell receptor (beta chain) appears in the sequencing data of a study of glioma-infiltrating T cells. The study's findings and limits: Above-expected tissue-blood divergence occurred in all gliomas, most in low-grade ones. Only very few CDR3 sequences appeared in both tissue and blood.

This clonotype was seen only a few times. The antigen is not known. Between the trimmed V and J ends, which lost 5 bases and 4 bases, there was a span of 14 bases. CDR3 length equals 14 residues. Germline CDR1 SEHNR, CDR2 FQNEAQ (reference sequence). TCR alpha and beta CDR3 regions were amplified from RNA using iRepertoire nested multiplex PCR. One-step reverse transcription and amplification started from approximately 100-400 ng of tissue mRNA or PBMC total RNA. From the multiplex PCR reads, TCRdb called clonotypes with MiXCR, one entry per CDR3 protein. This sample has about 93,000 distinct CDR3 sequences, with roughly 40% found just once.

This clonotype was obtained from a human donor with low-grade glioma or glioblastoma, undergoing nonglioma brain surgery, or in good health (not recorded which). The J gene is TRBJ2-5, the V gene TRBV7-9; D is possibly TRBD2 (5 bases). Sequencing was done on a sample of glioma tissue, nonneoplastic brain tissue, or PBMCs (not recorded which). DNA of the CDR3: TGTGCCAGCAGCCTACTAGTTAGGACAGAGACCCAGTACTTC. This encodes CASSLLVRTETQYF.